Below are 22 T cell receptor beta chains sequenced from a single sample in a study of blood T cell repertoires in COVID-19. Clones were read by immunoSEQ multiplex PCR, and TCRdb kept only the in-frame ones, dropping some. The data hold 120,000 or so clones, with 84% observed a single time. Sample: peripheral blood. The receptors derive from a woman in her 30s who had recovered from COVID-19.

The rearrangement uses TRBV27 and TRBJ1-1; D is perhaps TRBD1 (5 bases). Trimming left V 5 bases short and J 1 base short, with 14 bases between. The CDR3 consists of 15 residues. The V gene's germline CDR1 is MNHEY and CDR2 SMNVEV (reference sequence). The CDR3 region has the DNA TGTGCCAGCAGTGGCCAGGGAAGGGGGAACACTGAAGCTTTCTTT. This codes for CASSGQGRGNTEAFF.

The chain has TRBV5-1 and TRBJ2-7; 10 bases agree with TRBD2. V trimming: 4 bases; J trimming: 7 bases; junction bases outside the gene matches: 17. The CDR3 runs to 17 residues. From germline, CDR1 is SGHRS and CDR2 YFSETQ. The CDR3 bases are TGCGCCAGCAGCACCTACCAAAGCGGGAGGGGGATGAGGGAGCAGTACTTC. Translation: CASSTYQSGRGMREQYF.

The CDR3 DNA reads as TGTGCCAGTAGTCCTAGCGGGATGGGGAATGAGCAGTTCTTC. Translating it yields CASSPSGMGNEQFF. J is TRBJ2-1 and V is TRBV19; TRBD2 aligns across 9 bases. This CDR3 has 14 residues. Unmatched junction bases numbered 6, after V lost 5 bases and J lost 7 bases. Germline V gene data show CDR1 as LNHDA and CDR2 as SQIVND (reference sequence).

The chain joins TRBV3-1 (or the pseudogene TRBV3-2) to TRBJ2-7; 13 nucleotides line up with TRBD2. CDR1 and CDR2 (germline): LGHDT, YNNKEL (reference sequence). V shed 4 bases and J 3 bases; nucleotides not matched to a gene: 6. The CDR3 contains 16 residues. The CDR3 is CASSLGLAGIYYEQYF. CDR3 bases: TGTGCCAGCAGCCTGGGACTAGCGGGGATATACTACGAGCAGTACTTC.

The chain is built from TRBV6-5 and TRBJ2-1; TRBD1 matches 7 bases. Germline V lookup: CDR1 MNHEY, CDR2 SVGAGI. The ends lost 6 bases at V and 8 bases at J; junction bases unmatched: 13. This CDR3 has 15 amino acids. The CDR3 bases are TGTGCCAGCAGGATGGGACAGCTCCTGATGGATGAGCAGTTCTTC. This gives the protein CASRMGQLLMDEQFF.

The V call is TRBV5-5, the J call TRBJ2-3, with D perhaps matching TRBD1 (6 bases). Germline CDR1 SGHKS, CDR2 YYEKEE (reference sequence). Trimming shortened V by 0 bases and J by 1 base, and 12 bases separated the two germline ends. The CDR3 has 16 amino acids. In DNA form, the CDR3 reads TGTGCCAGCAGCTTGGGTACAGGGCCCGGCACAGATACGCAGTATTTT. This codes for CASSLGTGPGTDTQYF.

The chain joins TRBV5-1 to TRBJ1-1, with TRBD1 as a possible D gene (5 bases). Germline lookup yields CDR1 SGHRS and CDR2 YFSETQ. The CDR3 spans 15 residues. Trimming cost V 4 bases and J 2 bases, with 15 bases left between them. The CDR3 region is CASSTSGNSNTEAFF. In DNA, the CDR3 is TGCGCCAGCAGCACCTCAGGGAATAGCAACACTGAAGCTTTCTTT.

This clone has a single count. CDR3 residues: CASSLSSTQGGYTF. The CDR3 nucleotides are TGTGCCAGCAGTTTATCGTCCACTCAGGGTGGCTACACCTTC. The V and J genes are TRBV27 and TRBJ1-2; TRBD1 might be the D (5 bases). CDR3 length: 14 residues. V shed 0 bases and J shed 7 bases, with 12 bases lying between them. Germline V gene data show CDR1 as MNHEY and CDR2 as SMNVEV (reference sequence).

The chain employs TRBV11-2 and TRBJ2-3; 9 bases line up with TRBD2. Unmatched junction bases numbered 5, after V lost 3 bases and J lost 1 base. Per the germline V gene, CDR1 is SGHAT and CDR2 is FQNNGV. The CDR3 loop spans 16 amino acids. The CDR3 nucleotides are TGTGCCAGCAGCTTGACGCGGGGGGGTGGCACAGATACGCAGTATTTT. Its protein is CASSLTRGGGTDTQYF. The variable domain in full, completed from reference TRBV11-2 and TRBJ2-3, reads EAGVAQSPRYKIIEKRQSVAFWCNPISGHATLYWYQQILGQGPKLLIQFQNNGVVDDSQLPKDRFSAERLKGVDSTLKIQPAKLEDSAVYLCASSLTRGGGTDTQYFGPGTRLTVL.

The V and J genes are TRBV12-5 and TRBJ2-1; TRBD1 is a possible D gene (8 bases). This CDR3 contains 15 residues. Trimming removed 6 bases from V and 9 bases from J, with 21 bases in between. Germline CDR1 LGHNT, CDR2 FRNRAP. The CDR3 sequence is CASGSKGQGGGEQFF. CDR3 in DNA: TGTGCTAGTGGGTCAAAAGGACAGGGAGGGGGTGAGCAGTTCTTC.

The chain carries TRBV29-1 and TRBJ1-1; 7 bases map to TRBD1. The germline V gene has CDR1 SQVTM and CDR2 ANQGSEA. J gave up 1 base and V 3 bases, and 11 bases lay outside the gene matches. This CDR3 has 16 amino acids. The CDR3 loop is CSVDRRGITSNTEAFF. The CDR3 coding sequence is TGCAGCGTTGACCGCAGGGGGATTACTTCGAACACTGAAGCTTTCTTT.

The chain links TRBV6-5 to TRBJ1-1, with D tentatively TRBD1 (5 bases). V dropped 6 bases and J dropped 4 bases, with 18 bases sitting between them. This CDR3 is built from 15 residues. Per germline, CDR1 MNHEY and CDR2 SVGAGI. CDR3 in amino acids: CASSLRGVGSTEAFF. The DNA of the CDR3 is TGTGCCAGCAGCTTACGGGGGGTGGGGAGCACTGAAGCTTTCTTT.

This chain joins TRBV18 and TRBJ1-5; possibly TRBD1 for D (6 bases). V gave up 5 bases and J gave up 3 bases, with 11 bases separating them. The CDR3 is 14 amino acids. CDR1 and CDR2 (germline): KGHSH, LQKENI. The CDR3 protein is CASSSRTDNQPQHF. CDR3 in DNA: TGTGCCAGCTCATCGCGGACAGACAATCAGCCCCAGCATTTT.

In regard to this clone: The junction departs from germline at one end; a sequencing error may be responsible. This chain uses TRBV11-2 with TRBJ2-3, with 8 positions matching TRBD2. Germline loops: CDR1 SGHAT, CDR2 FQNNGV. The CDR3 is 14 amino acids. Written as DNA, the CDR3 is TGTGCCAGCAGATCGGGGGGGAGCACGGATACGCAGTATTTT. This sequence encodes CASRSGGSTDTQYF. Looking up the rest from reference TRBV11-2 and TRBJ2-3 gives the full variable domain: EAGVAQSPRYKIIEKRQSVAFWCNPISGHATLYWYQQILGQGPKLLIQFQNNGVVDDSQLPKDRFSAERLKGVDSTLKIQPAKLEDSAVYLCASRSGGSTDTQYFGPGTRLTVL.

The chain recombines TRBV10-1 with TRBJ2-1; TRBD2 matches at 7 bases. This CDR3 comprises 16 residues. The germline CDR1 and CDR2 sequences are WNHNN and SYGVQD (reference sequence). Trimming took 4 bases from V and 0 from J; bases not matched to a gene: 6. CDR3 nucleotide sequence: TGCGCCAGCAGTGGGCTAGCGGCAAGCTCCTACAATGAGCAGTTCTTC. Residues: CASSGLAASSYNEQFF.

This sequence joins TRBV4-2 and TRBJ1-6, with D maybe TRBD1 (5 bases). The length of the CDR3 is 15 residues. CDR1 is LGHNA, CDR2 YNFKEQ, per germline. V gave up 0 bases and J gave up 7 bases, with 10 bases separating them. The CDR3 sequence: CASSQEGGGNSPLHF. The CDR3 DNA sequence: TGTGCCAGCAGCCAAGAGGGGGGGGGAAATTCACCCCTCCACTTT.

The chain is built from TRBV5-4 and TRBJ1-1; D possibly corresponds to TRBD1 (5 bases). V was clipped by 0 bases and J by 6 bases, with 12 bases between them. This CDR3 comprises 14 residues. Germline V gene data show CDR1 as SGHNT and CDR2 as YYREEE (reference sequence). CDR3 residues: CASSLDPGGAEAFF. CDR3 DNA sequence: TGTGCCAGCAGCTTGGATCCGGGGGGGGCTGAAGCTTTCTTT.

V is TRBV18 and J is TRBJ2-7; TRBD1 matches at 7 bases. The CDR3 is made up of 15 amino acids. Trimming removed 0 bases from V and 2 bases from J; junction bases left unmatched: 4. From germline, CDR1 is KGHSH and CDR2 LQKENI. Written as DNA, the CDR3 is TGTGCCAGCTCACCACCGATCCAGGGGGCCTACGAGCAGTACTTC. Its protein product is CASSPPIQGAYEQYF.

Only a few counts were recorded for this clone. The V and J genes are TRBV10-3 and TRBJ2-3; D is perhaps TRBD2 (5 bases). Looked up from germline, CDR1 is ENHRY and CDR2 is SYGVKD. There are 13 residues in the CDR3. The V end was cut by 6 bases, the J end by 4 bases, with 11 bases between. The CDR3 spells CAISPGIADTQYF. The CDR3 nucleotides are TGTGCCATCAGCCCGGGGATCGCAGATACGCAGTATTTT.

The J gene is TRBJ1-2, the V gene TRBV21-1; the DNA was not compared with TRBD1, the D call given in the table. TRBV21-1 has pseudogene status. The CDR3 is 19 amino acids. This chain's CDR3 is CASSKGLLLAQNFHYGYTF. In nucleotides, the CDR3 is TGTGCCAGCAGCAAAGGGTTATTGTTGGCACAGAATTTTCACTATGGCTACACCTTC.

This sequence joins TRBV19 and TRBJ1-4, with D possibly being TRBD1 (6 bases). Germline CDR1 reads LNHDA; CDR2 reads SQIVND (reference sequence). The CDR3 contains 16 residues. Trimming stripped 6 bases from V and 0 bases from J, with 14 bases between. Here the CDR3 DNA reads TGTGCCAGTAGACCCGGGACACGGGCAACTAATGAAAAACTGTTTTTT. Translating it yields CASRPGTRATNEKLFF.

As DNA, the CDR3 is TGTGCCAGCGTCCCGCCAAGGGGCTCTGGAAACACCATATATTTT. Translation gives CASVPPRGSGNTIYF. V usage is TRBV7-3 and J usage is TRBJ1-3; the D gene is possibly TRBD1 (5 bases). Trimming took off 8 bases at V and 0 bases at J, with 14 bases between the two ends. Germline assignment: CDR1 SGHTA and CDR2 FQGTGA. This CDR3 is built from 15 residues.